This T cell receptor beta chain was retrieved from a study of monozygotic twins with inflammatory bowel disease. Germline values: CDR1 DFQATT, CDR2 SNEGSKA (reference sequence). The CDR3 contains 12 residues. TCRdb re-called the 5' RACE reads; every CDR3 protein appears as one record, without DNA. The sample has around 410,000 distinct CDR3 sequences. This TCR derives from a human donor with ulcerative colitis or Crohn's disease, or a healthy co-twin of an affected twin (not recorded which). The sequenced material came from blood. The V and J genes are TRBV20-1 and TRBJ2-4; the TRBD1 assignment by TCRdb is unverifiable without DNA. This chain's CDR3 is CSARGLGNIQYF.